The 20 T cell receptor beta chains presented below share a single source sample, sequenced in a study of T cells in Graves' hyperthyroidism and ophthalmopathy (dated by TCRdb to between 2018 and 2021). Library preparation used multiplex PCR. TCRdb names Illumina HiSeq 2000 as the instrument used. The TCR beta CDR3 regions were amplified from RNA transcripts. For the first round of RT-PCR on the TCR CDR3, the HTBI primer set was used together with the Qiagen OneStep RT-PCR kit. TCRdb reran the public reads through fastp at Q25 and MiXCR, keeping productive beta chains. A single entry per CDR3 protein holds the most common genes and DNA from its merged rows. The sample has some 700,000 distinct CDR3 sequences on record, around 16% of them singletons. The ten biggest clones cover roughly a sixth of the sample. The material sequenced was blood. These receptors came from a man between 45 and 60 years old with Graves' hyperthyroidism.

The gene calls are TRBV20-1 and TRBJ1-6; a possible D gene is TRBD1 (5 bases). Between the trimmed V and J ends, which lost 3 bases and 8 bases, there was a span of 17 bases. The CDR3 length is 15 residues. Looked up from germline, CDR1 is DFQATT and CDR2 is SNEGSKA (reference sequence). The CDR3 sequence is CSASRKTGGDSPLHF. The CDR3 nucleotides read TGCAGTGCTAGCCGAAAAACCGGGGGGGATTCACCCCTCCACTTT.

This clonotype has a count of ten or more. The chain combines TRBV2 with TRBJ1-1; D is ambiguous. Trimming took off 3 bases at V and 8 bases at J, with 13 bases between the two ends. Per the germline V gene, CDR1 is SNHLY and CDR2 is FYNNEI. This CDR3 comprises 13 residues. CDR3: CASSDAAGSEAFF. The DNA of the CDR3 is TGTGCCAGCAGTGACGCTGCGGGATCCGAAGCTTTCTTT.

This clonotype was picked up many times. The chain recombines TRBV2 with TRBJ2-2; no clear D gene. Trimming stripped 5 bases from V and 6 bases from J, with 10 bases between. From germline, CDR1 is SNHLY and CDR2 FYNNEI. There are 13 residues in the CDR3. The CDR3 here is CASSLGFAGELFF. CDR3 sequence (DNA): TGTGCCAGCAGTTTGGGATTTGCCGGGGAGCTGTTTTTT.

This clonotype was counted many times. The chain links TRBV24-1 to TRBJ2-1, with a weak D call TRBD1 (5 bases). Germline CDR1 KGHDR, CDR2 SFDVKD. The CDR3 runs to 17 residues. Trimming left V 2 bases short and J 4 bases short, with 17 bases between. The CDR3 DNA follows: TGTGCCACCAGTGATTCCTCGCCCGGTCAGGGTTACAATGAGCAGTTCTTC. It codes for CATSDSSPGQGYNEQFF.

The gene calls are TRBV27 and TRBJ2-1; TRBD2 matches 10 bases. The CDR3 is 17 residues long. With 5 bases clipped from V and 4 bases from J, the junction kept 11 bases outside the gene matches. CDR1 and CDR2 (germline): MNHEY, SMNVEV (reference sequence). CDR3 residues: CASSTRTSGPVYNEQFF. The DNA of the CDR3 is TGTGCCAGCAGTACCCGGACTAGCGGCCCTGTTTACAATGAGCAGTTCTTC.

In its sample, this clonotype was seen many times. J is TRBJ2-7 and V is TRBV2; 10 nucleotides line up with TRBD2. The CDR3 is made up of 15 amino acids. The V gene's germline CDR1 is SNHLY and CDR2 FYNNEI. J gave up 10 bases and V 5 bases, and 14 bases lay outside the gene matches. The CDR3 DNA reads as TGTGCCAGCAGTTCCCCCGGGGGACTAGCGAGCTATCAGTACTTC. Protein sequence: CASSSPGGLASYQYF.

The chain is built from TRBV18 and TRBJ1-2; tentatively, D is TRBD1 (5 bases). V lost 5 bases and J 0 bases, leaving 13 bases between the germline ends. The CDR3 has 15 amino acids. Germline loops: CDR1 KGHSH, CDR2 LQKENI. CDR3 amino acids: CASSATGRPNYGYTF. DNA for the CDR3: TGTGCCAGCTCAGCTACAGGTCGTCCTAACTATGGCTACACCTTC.

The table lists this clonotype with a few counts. The CDR3 reads CSARNQGVTEAFF. The CDR3 nucleotides read TGCAGTGCTAGAAATCAGGGCGTCACTGAAGCTTTCTTT. The V call is TRBV20-1, the J call TRBJ1-1; tentatively, D is TRBD1 (5 bases). The CDR3 is 13 residues long. The V end lost 2 bases, the J end lost 4 bases, and 11 bases lay between the germline ends. The germline CDR1 and CDR2 sequences are DFQATT and SNEGSKA (reference sequence).

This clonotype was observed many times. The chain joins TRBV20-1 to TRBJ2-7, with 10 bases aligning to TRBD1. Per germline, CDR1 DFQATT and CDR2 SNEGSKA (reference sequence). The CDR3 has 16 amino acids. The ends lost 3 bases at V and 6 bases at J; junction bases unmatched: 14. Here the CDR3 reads CSASFEDRGLPFEQYF. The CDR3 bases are TGCAGTGCTAGCTTTGAAGACAGGGGGCTACCATTCGAGCAGTACTTC.

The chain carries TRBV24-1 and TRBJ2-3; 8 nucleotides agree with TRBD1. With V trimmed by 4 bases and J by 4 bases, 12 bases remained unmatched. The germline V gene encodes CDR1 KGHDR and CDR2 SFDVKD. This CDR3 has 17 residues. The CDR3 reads CATSDLSTGGGADTQYF. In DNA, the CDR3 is TGTGCCACCAGTGACTTGAGTACAGGGGGAGGTGCAGATACGCAGTATTTT.

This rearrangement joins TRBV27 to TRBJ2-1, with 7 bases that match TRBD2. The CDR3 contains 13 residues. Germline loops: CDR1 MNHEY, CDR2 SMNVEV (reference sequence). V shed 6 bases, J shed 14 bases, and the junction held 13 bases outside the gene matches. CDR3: CASSPGLVGSKFF. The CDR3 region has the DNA TGTGCCAGCAGCCCCGGACTAGTCGGTAGCAAGTTCTTC.

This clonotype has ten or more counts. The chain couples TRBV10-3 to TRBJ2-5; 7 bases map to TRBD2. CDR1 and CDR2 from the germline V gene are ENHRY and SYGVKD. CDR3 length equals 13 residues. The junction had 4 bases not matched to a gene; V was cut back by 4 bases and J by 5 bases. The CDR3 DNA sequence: TGTGCCATCAGTGGGGGCGGGAGTGAGACCCAGTACTTC. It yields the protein CAISGGGSETQYF.

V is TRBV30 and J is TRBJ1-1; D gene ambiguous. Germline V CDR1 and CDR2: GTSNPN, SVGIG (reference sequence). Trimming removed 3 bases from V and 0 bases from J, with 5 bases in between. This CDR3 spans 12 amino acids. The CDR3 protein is CAWRIMNTEAFF. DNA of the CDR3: TGTGCCTGGAGAATTATGAACACTGAAGCTTTCTTT.

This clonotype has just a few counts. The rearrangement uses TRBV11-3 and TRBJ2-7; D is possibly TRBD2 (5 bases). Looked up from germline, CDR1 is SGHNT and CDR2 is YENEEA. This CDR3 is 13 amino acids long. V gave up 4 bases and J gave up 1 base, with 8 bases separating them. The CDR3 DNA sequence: TGTGCCAGCAGCTCCAGGACTTCCTACGAGCAGTACTTC. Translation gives CASSSRTSYEQYF.

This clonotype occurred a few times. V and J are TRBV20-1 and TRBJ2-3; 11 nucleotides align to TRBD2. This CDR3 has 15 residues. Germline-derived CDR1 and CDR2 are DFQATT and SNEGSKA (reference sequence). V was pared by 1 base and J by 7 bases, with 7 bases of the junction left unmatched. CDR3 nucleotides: TGCAGTGCTAGAGGGAGTAGCGGGAGGGTTTATACGCAGTATTTT. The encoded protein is CSARGSSGRVYTQYF.

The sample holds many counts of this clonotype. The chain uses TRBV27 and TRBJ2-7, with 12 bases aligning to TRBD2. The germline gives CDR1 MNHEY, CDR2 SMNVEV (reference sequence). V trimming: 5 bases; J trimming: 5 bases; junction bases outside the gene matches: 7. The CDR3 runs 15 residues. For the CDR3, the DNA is TGTGCCAGCAGTGGACGACTAGCGGGAGAAAACGAGCAGTACTTC. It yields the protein CASSGRLAGENEQYF.

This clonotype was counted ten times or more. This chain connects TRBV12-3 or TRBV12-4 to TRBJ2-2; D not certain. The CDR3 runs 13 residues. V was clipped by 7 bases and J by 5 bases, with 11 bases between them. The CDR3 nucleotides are TGTGCCAGCACCACCACCCCGACCGGGGAGCTGTTTTTT. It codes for CASTTTPTGELFF.

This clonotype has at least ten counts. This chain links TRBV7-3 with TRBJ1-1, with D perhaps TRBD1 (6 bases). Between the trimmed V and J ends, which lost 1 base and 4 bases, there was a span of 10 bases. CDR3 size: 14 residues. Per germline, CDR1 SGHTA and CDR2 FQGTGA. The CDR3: CASSLIGQSTEAFF. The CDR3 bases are TGTGCCAGCAGCTTAATCGGACAGAGCACTGAAGCTTTCTTT.

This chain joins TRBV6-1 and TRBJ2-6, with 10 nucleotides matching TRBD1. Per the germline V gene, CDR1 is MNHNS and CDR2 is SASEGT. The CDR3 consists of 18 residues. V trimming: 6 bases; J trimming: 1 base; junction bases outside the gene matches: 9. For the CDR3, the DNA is TGTGCCAGCAGACCACCTCCGGGACAGGGGTCTGGGGCCAACGTCCTGACTTTC. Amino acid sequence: CASRPPPGQGSGANVLTF.

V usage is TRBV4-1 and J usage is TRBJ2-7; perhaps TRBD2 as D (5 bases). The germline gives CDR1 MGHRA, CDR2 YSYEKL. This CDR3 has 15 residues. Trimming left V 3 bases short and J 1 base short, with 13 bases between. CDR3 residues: CASSQRALISYEQYF. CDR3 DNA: TGCGCCAGCAGCCAGAGGGCTCTCATTTCCTACGAGCAGTACTTC.